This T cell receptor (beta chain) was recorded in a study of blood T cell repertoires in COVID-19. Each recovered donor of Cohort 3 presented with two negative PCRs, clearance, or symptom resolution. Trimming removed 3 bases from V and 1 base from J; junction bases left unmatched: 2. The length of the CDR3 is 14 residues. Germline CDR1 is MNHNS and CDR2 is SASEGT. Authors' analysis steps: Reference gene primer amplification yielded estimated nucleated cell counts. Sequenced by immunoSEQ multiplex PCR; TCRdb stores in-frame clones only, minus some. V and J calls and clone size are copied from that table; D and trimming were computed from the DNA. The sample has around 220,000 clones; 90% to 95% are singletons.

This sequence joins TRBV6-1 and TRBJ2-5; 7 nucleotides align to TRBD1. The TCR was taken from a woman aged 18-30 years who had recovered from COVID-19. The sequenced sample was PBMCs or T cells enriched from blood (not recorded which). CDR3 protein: CASSDGTVQETQYF. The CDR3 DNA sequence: TGTGCCAGCAGTGATGGGACAGTCCAAGAGACCCAGTACTTC.